The 23 T cell receptor beta chains below all came from one sample that was sequenced in a study of blood T cell repertoires in COVID-19. TCRdb's copy holds only in-frame clones and misses some; the assay was immunoSEQ multiplex PCR. Here the sample spans about 76,000 clones, around 88% being singletons. Source material: peripheral blood. These receptors were collected from a man between 25 and 39 years old with acute or convalescent COVID-19.

This chain links TRBV5-4 with TRBJ2-1; 13 bases are shared with TRBD2. The CDR3 has 17 amino acids. Germline CDR1 reads SGHNT; CDR2 reads YYREEE (reference sequence). Unmatched junction bases numbered 8, after V lost 1 base and J lost 7 bases. CDR3 protein: CASSLSRLAGGGNEQFF. In DNA, the CDR3 is TGTGCCAGCAGCTTGAGTAGACTAGCGGGAGGAGGTAATGAGCAGTTCTTC.

Only a few counts were recorded for this clone. The chain recombines TRBV5-5 with TRBJ1-1; 8 bases align to TRBD1. This CDR3 is 15 amino acids long. Losses at the gene ends were 6 bases for V and 0 bases for J; bases not matched to a gene: 7. Germline assignment: CDR1 SGHKS and CDR2 YYEKEE (reference sequence). The DNA of the CDR3 is TGTGCCAGCACCGGACAGGGTGGGATGAACACTGAAGCTTTCTTT. Translating it yields CASTGQGGMNTEAFF.

The gene calls are TRBV5-1 and TRBJ1-2, with a tentative D call TRBD1 (5 bases). The CDR3 length is 15 residues. Germline CDR1 reads SGHRS; CDR2 reads YFSETQ. Trimming shortened V by 6 bases and J by 1 base, and 16 bases separated the two germline ends. Here the CDR3 reads CASTTRPGLNYGYTF. The CDR3 region has the DNA TGCGCCAGCACCACCAGACCGGGACTTAACTATGGCTACACCTTC.

The V call is TRBV28, the J call TRBJ1-2; 11 nucleotides agree with TRBD1. V trimming: 3 bases; J trimming: 1 base; junction bases outside the gene matches: 4. The CDR3 covers 16 residues. Germline V gene data show CDR1 as MDHEN and CDR2 as SYDVKM. The CDR3 here is CASSLGGQGVNYGYTF. DNA for the CDR3: TGTGCCAGCAGTTTGGGGGGACAGGGGGTTAACTATGGCTACACCTTC.

J is TRBJ1-3 and V is TRBV28, with TRBD1 as a possible D gene (5 bases). Germline values: CDR1 MDHEN, CDR2 SYDVKM. V lost 2 bases and J 2 bases, leaving 7 bases between the germline ends. There are 14 residues in the CDR3. The CDR3 region is CASSLGGTGNTIYF. CDR3 nucleotide sequence: TGTGCCAGCAGTTTAGGGGGGACTGGAAACACCATATATTTT.

The rearrangement uses TRBV7-8 and TRBJ2-7; D is possibly TRBD1 (6 bases). The germline V gene has CDR1 SGHVS and CDR2 FQNEAQ. The CDR3 sequence is 14 residues long. V lost 1 base and J 5 bases, leaving 12 bases between the germline ends. As DNA, the CDR3 is TGTGCCAGCAGCTTAGACGGACAGCCTGACGAGCAGTACTTC. Translating gives CASSLDGQPDEQYF. The full variable domain, rest sourced from reference TRBV7-8 and TRBJ2-7, is GAGVSQSPRYKVAKRGQDVALRCDPISGHVSLFWYQQALGQGPEFLTYFQNEAQLDKSGLPSDRFFAERPEGSVSTLKIQRTQQEDSAVYLCASSLDGQPDEQYFGPGTRLTVT.

This sequence joins TRBV7-8 and TRBJ2-2, with a weak D call TRBD2 (5 bases). The germline V and J ends were trimmed by 5 bases and 1 base, with 14 bases remaining between them. CDR3 length: 16 residues. The germline V gene has CDR1 SGHVS and CDR2 FQNEAQ. The CDR3 coding sequence is TGTGCCAGCAGCCCCGTTTTTCGGGGGAACACCGGGGAGCTGTTTTTT. This codes for CASSPVFRGNTGELFF.

V and J are TRBV28 and TRBJ2-5; perhaps TRBD2 as D (5 bases). The germline gives CDR1 MDHEN, CDR2 SYDVKM. The CDR3 contains 14 residues. The germline V and J ends were trimmed by 2 bases and 3 bases, with 10 bases remaining between them. The CDR3 here is CASSLSSVEETQYF. In nucleotides, the CDR3 is TGTGCCAGCAGTTTAAGTAGCGTCGAAGAGACCCAGTACTTC.

A single count supports this clone. The V call is TRBV7-2, the J call TRBJ1-2; 9 bases are a match to TRBD1. This CDR3 has 15 amino acids. Germline CDR1 SGHTA, CDR2 FQGNSA. V gave up 3 bases and J gave up 4 bases; unmatched junction bases: 6. CDR3 loop: CASSLRTGETYGYTF. In DNA, the CDR3 is TGTGCCAGCAGCTTGAGGACAGGGGAGACCTATGGCTACACCTTC. The full variable domain, with the rest looked up from reference TRBV7-2 and TRBJ1-2, is GAGVSQSPSNKVTEKGKDVELRCDPISGHTALYWYRQSLGQGLEFLIYFQGNSAPDKSGLPSDRFSAERTGGSVSTLTIQRTQQEDSAVYLCASSLRTGETYGYTFGSGTRLTVV.

This chain connects TRBV4-2 to TRBJ2-1; tentatively, D is TRBD2 (5 bases). V lost 0 bases and J 0 bases, leaving 9 bases between the germline ends. Looked up from germline, CDR1 is LGHNA and CDR2 is YNFKEQ. This CDR3 spans 16 amino acids. The CDR3 nucleotides are TGTGCCAGCAGCCAAGATTTAGCGAGCTCCTACAATGAGCAGTTCTTC. It codes for CASSQDLASSYNEQFF.

This clone was seen a few times. The gene calls are TRBV2 and TRBJ2-1; no firm D call. The V gene's germline CDR1 is SNHLY and CDR2 FYNNEI. The V end lost 3 bases, the J end lost 6 bases, and 15 bases lay between the germline ends. The CDR3 spans 15 residues. The chain's CDR3 is CASSDNSPIGNEQFF. The CDR3 DNA sequence: TGTGCCAGCAGTGATAACAGTCCCATCGGCAATGAGCAGTTCTTC.

The V call is TRBV10-3, the J call TRBJ2-5; the D gene is possibly TRBD2 (5 bases). The CDR3 covers 16 residues. Germline values: CDR1 ENHRY, CDR2 SYGVKD. V lost 10 bases to trimming and J lost 1 base, with 22 bases between them. CDR3 sequence reads: CATLDSAGGVQETQYF. In DNA, the CDR3 is TGTGCCACACTAGATTCGGCGGGCGGAGTCCAAGAGACCCAGTACTTC.

J is TRBJ2-7 and V is TRBV7-2; TRBD1 aligns across 7 bases. CDR3 size: 15 residues. After removal of 1 base from V and 4 bases from J, the junction contained 7 bases not matched to a gene. Germline CDR1 SGHTA, CDR2 FQGNSA. CDR3 DNA: TGTGCCAGCAGCTTAGGGCAGACAGGGCGGTACGAGCAGTACTTC. Its protein is CASSLGQTGRYEQYF.

J is TRBJ2-1 and V is TRBV30; 14 bases align to TRBD2. V lost 5 bases, J lost 7 bases, and 4 bases stayed unmatched. The germline V gene has CDR1 GTSNPN and CDR2 SVGIG (reference sequence). The CDR3 loop spans 14 amino acids. Here the CDR3 reads CAWGLAGGSNEQFF. The CDR3, as DNA: TGTGCCTGGGGACTAGCGGGAGGCTCTAATGAGCAGTTCTTC.

The CDR3, as DNA: TGTGCCAGCAGCCAACGGGGTGGTCAGCCCCAGCATTTT. Protein sequence: CASSQRGGQPQHF. The chain uses TRBV3-1 (or the pseudogene TRBV3-2) and TRBJ1-5; D not certain. V lost 2 bases, J lost 6 bases, and 8 bases lay in between. The CDR3 has 13 residues. CDR1 is LGHDT and CDR2 is YNNKEL in the germline V gene (reference sequence).

The V call is TRBV5-1, the J call TRBJ2-7, with D possibly matching TRBD2 (5 bases). V lost 0 bases, J lost 6 bases, and 22 bases lay in between. Germline CDR1 and CDR2: SGHRS and YFSETQ. There are 17 residues in the CDR3. For the CDR3, the DNA is TGCGCCAGCAGCTTGGGGGCGGGTACGGCCAATCGTCCCGAGCAGTACTTC. Its protein is CASSLGAGTANRPEQYF.

The V gene is TRBV19, the J gene TRBJ2-2; 8 nucleotides align to TRBD1. The CDR3 has 18 residues. The J segment lost 7 bases and the V segment lost 3 bases, leaving 16 bases of the junction unmatched. Germline V gene sequence: CDR1 LNHDA, CDR2 SQIVND (reference sequence). Written as DNA, the CDR3 is TGTGCCAGTAGTATTAGAAATAGGCCGGACAGGGTTTTCGGGGAGCTGTTTTTT. Translating gives CASSIRNRPDRVFGELFF.

The V call is TRBV28, the J call TRBJ1-1; no clear D. The CDR3 is 16 amino acids. Trimming removed 4 bases at V and 1 base at J, with 16 bases between. Germline CDR1 MDHEN, CDR2 SYDVKM. The CDR3 coding sequence is TGTGCCAGCAGTTCTTCAGGTATAGTCCAGAACACTGAAGCTTTCTTT. The encoded protein is CASSSSGIVQNTEAFF. Combining the CDR3 with reference TRBV28 and TRBJ1-1 gives the whole variable domain DVKVTQSSRYLVKRTGEKVFLECVQDMDHENMFWYRQDPGLGLRLIYFSYDVKMKEKGDIPEGYSVSREKKERFSLILESASTNQTSMYLCASSSSGIVQNTEAFFGQGTRLTVV.

The chain couples TRBV11-2 to TRBJ2-7, with D possibly matching TRBD2 (6 bases). CDR3 length: 14 amino acids. Germline V gene lookup returns CDR1 SGHAT and CDR2 FQNNGV. Trimming removed 2 bases from V and 4 bases from J, with 12 bases in between. CDR3 DNA: TGTGCCAGCAGCTTATCTGGGGGAGGTTACGAGCAGTACTTC. This codes for CASSLSGGGYEQYF. The full variable domain, with the rest looked up from reference TRBV11-2 and TRBJ2-7, is EAGVAQSPRYKIIEKRQSVAFWCNPISGHATLYWYQQILGQGPKLLIQFQNNGVVDDSQLPKDRFSAERLKGVDSTLKIQPAKLEDSAVYLCASSLSGGGYEQYFGPGTRLTVT.

V usage is TRBV19 and J usage is TRBJ2-1; 8 nucleotides align to TRBD2. The ends lost 5 bases at V and 3 bases at J; junction bases unmatched: 12. In germline, CDR1 is LNHDA, CDR2 SQIVND (reference sequence). The CDR3 consists of 17 residues. As DNA, the CDR3 is TGTGCCAGTAGTCCAGCACGCGGGGGGAGGGTCTACAATGAGCAGTTCTTC. The encoded protein is CASSPARGGRVYNEQFF.

This sequence joins TRBV7-8 and TRBJ2-1; TRBD2 aligns across 12 bases. The CDR3 loop spans 17 amino acids. J gave up 4 bases and V 5 bases, and 9 bases lay outside the gene matches. Germline V lookup: CDR1 SGHVS, CDR2 FQNEAQ. The CDR3 DNA follows: TGTGCCAGCAGCCGCTGGACTAGCGGGGCTCAATACAATGAGCAGTTCTTC. Translated: CASSRWTSGAQYNEQFF. The whole variable domain, filled in from reference TRBV7-8 and TRBJ2-1, reads GAGVSQSPRYKVAKRGQDVALRCDPISGHVSLFWYQQALGQGPEFLTYFQNEAQLDKSGLPSDRFFAERPEGSVSTLKIQRTQQEDSAVYLCASSRWTSGAQYNEQFFGPGTRLTVL.

This sequence joins TRBV4-1 and TRBJ1-5; tentatively, D is TRBD1 (6 bases). V dropped 4 bases and J dropped 4 bases, with 14 bases sitting between them. CDR3 size: 15 residues. From germline, CDR1 is MGHRA and CDR2 YSYEKL. CDR3 sequence: CASSRHSQGNQPQHF. The CDR3 region has the DNA TGCGCCAGCAGCCGACACTCCCAGGGGAATCAGCCCCAGCATTTT.

The chain uses TRBV28 and TRBJ1-5; D gene unclear. V shed 11 bases and J shed 9 bases, with 5 bases lying between them. CDR3 length: 8 residues. Germline assignment: CDR1 MDHEN and CDR2 SYDVKM. DNA of the CDR3: TGTGCCGGAGCGCCCCAGCATTTT. Translated: CAGAPQHF.